The 4 T cell receptor beta chains reported below all come from one sample, sequenced in a study of shared clonotypes between healthy human individuals. Clones were read by immunoSEQ multiplex PCR, and TCRdb kept only the in-frame ones, dropping some. The sample has roughly 1.5 million clones, approximately 98% seen once. The sample taken for sequencing was naive CD4+ T cells sorted from blood. As to subset: CD45RA+ positively selected. These TCRs come from a man under 40 in good health.

The chain has TRBV29-1 and TRBJ2-5; 7 nucleotides line up with TRBD1. The CDR3 totals 13 residues. The J segment lost 4 bases and the V segment lost 4 bases, leaving 6 bases of the junction unmatched. Germline V gene lookup returns CDR1 SQVTM and CDR2 ANQGSEA. The DNA of the CDR3 is TGCAGCGTTGCGACAGGGAGAGGAGAGACCCAGTACTTC. Translation: CSVATGRGETQYF.

This rearrangement joins TRBV11-3 to TRBJ2-3; a possible D gene is TRBD2 (6 bases). Germline assignment: CDR1 SGHNT and CDR2 YENEEA. V dropped 4 bases and J dropped 0 bases, with 11 bases sitting between them. CDR3 length: 15 residues. The CDR3 loop reads CASSWGSGSTDTQYF. CDR3 DNA sequence: TGTGCCAGCAGCTGGGGTAGCGGCAGCACAGATACGCAGTATTTT.

V usage is TRBV2 and J usage is TRBJ2-5; a weak D match, TRBD2 (6 bases). CDR3 length equals 14 residues. Germline V CDR1 and CDR2: SNHLY, FYNNEI. With 6 bases removed from V and 5 bases from J, the gap between germline ends came to 16 bases. CDR3 protein: CASSAGSPGETQYF. The CDR3 nucleotides read TGTGCCAGCAGCGCCGGGAGCCCGGGCGAGACCCAGTACTTC.

This chain uses TRBV5-4 with TRBJ2-5; TRBD2 might be the D (5 bases). V dropped 0 bases and J dropped 4 bases, with 16 bases sitting between them. Germline CDR1 reads SGHNT; CDR2 reads YYREEE (reference sequence). The CDR3 contains 16 residues. The CDR3 region has the DNA TGTGCCAGCAGCTTGGTATCCGGGGTCACGGGAGAGACCCAGTACTTC. This sequence encodes CASSLVSGVTGETQYF.